Shown below are 15 T cell receptor beta chains from a single sample sequenced in a study of blood T cells in healthy people across ages. Next came a second PCR, run for about 6 to 12 cycles, which used a sample-barcoded 5' primer along with a J-beta primer mix. One entry per CDR3 protein, called by TCRdb with MiXCR from the 5' RACE reads. The table shows around 1,600,000 distinct CDR3 sequences, with about 42% occurring only once. Specimen: blood. The receptors shown here come from a woman aged 18-29 years in good health.

The chain links TRBV18 to TRBJ2-7; 8 bases are shared with TRBD2. In germline, CDR1 is KGHSH, CDR2 LQKENI. CDR3 length equals 16 residues. Germline trimming cut 3 bases from V and 2 bases from J; bases unmatched to any gene: 9. The CDR3 loop reads CASSPPGGALPYEQYF. CDR3 sequence (DNA): TGTGCCAGCTCACCTCCGGGAGGGGCCCTACCCTACGAGCAGTACTTC.

This chain joins TRBV9 and TRBJ2-1; 11 bases fit TRBD2. The V and J ends lost 4 bases and 8 bases, in that order; junction bases with no gene match: 14. The CDR3 sequence is 17 residues long. In germline, CDR1 is SGDLS, CDR2 YYNGEE. The chain's CDR3 is CASSKSTSGTHSDEQFF. The CDR3, as DNA: TGTGCCAGCAGCAAATCGACTAGCGGGACTCATAGTGATGAGCAGTTCTTC.

The J gene is TRBJ2-1, the V gene TRBV10-3; possibly TRBD1 or TRBD2 for D (5 bases each). The V gene's germline CDR1 is ENHRY and CDR2 SYGVKD. This CDR3 is 16 amino acids long. Trimming took 2 bases from V and 0 from J, leaving 11 bases between them. This chain's CDR3 is CAISETGPLSYNEQFF. DNA for the CDR3: TGTGCCATCAGTGAGACGGGACCTCTCTCCTACAATGAGCAGTTCTTC.

This clonotype was observed a handful of times. V gene TRBV12-5 combines with J gene TRBJ1-6; tentative D call: TRBD1 (5 bases). Germline CDR1 is LGHNT and CDR2 is FRNRAP. The ends were cut back, 0 bases at V and 8 bases at J, with 14 bases in the middle. CDR3 size: 16 residues. CDR3 amino acids: CASGLVRGILDSPLHF. CDR3 nucleotide sequence: TGTGCTAGTGGTTTGGTACGGGGGATATTGGATTCACCCCTCCACTTT.

This clonotype was observed a handful of times. V and J are TRBV6-1 and TRBJ1-1, with unresolved D. Trimming pared 3 bases from V and 5 bases from J, leaving 10 bases between. Germline values: CDR1 MNHNS, CDR2 SASEGT. The CDR3 consists of 13 residues. The CDR3 loop is CASSESPDTEAFF. The CDR3 DNA sequence: TGTGCCAGCAGTGAGTCCCCGGATACTGAAGCTTTCTTT.

This clonotype was counted at least ten times. The rearrangement uses TRBV29-1 and TRBJ2-1; 13 positions agree with TRBD2. This CDR3 region has 17 residues. Unmatched junction bases numbered 9, after V lost 7 bases and J lost 0 bases. Per the germline V gene, CDR1 is SQVTM and CDR2 is ANQGSEA. The CDR3 DNA follows: TGCAGCGGAGGACTAGCGGGAGAGGGGGGCTCCTACAATGAGCAGTTCTTC. Residues: CSGGLAGEGGSYNEQFF.

A note on this clonotype: The junction shows a germline mismatch at one end, possibly a read error. The chain has TRBV12-3 or TRBV12-4 and TRBJ1-6, with D unresolved. This CDR3 comprises 13 residues. The CDR3 loop is CASTKEVGSPPHF. In DNA form, the CDR3 reads TGTGCCAGCACTAAGGAGGTCGGCTCACCCCCCCACTTT.

The chain employs TRBV5-1 and TRBJ1-4; 9 nucleotides line up with TRBD1. The CDR3 sequence is 15 residues long. V trimming: 4 bases; J trimming: 4 bases; junction bases outside the gene matches: 5. Germline V CDR1 and CDR2: SGHRS, YFSETQ. The CDR3 protein is CASSGQGKDNEKLFF. CDR3 sequence (DNA): TGCGCCAGCAGCGGACAGGGGAAAGATAATGAAAAACTGTTTTTT.

This clonotype came up a few times. This rearrangement joins TRBV7-2 to TRBJ2-1, with a weak D call TRBD1 (5 bases). Trimming shortened V by 1 base and J by 4 bases, and 17 bases separated the two germline ends. The germline V gene encodes CDR1 SGHTA and CDR2 FQGNSA. This CDR3 is 17 amino acids long. This CDR3 reads CASSLGLTPKGYNEQFF. The CDR3 nucleotides read TGTGCCAGCAGCTTAGGCTTGACCCCAAAGGGGTACAATGAGCAGTTCTTC.

Turning to this clonotype: The junction does not match germline at one end; this may be a read error. The chain joins TRBV18 to TRBJ2-3; no firm D call. This CDR3 contains 13 residues. CDR1 is KGHSH and CDR2 is LQKENI in the germline V gene. The CDR3 region is CASSPRATATQYF. CDR3 nucleotides: TGTGCCAGCTCACCACGGGCCACAGCTACGCAGTATTTT.

CDR3 DNA sequence: TGTGCCAGCAGCCAACGCTGGGTTAGCGGGATTTACAATGAGCAGTTCTTC. It encodes CASSQRWVSGIYNEQFF. V usage is TRBV4-2 and J usage is TRBJ2-1; 8 bases match TRBD2. V was clipped by 2 bases and J by 4 bases; unmatched bases: 10. From germline, CDR1 is LGHNA and CDR2 YNFKEQ. This CDR3 has 17 amino acids.

The J gene is TRBJ2-1, the V gene TRBV20-1, with 9 nucleotides matching TRBD2. Germline CDR1 reads DFQATT; CDR2 reads SNEGSKA (reference sequence). With V trimmed by 4 bases and J by 6 bases, 10 bases remained unmatched. The CDR3 has 15 amino acids. The CDR3 is CSATFLRGGLNEQFF. CDR3 sequence (DNA): TGCAGTGCTACATTCCTGCGGGGGGGCCTCAATGAGCAGTTCTTC.

The chain recombines TRBV4-1 with TRBJ1-2; D gene unclear. The CDR3 is 16 amino acids. V was pared by 1 base and J by 5 bases, with 17 bases between. Germline V lookup: CDR1 MGHRA, CDR2 YSYEKL. The CDR3 DNA sequence: TGCGCCAGCAGCCAAGTCGGAGGTGGGGAGTGGTATGGCTACACCTTC. It yields the protein CASSQVGGGEWYGYTF.

The chain recombines TRBV20-1 with TRBJ1-5; D possibly corresponds to TRBD1 (5 bases). Germline V gene lookup returns CDR1 DFQATT and CDR2 SNEGSKA (reference sequence). V was shortened by 1 base and J by 6 bases, with 7 bases between the two germline ends. This CDR3 region has 12 residues. CDR3 bases: TGCAGTGCTAGAGGGGGCTTTCAGCCCCAGCATTTT. This codes for CSARGGFQPQHF.

In its sample, this clonotype was seen many times. This sequence joins TRBV5-6 and TRBJ1-5; D gene uncertain. The CDR3 is 15 residues long. V was pared by 0 bases and J by 2 bases, with 9 bases between. CDR1 and CDR2 from the germline V gene are SGHDT and YYEEEE. The CDR3 sequence: CASSLGGSGNQPQHF. The CDR3 DNA reads TGTGCCAGCAGCTTGGGGGGTAGTGGCAATCAGCCCCAGCATTTT.